This T cell receptor beta chain originates from a study of cytomegalovirus exposure and HLA in healthy donors. The count of this clone is one. CDR3 length: 14 amino acids. Trimming took 2 bases from V and 7 from J, leaving 12 bases between them. Germline values: CDR1 MNHEY, CDR2 SVGAGI. PCR amplification relied on 60 Vbeta primers (plus 13 Jbeta primers). The assay was immunoSEQ multiplex PCR, and TCRdb's table has in-frame clones only and misses some. Seen here are about 130,000 clones, around three quarters observed once, and the top ten hold around 3%. The clonotype was recovered from a woman in her forties or fifties in good health and CMV-seronegative. V is TRBV6-5 and J is TRBJ2-1; D may be TRBD1 (5 bases). The specimen was PBMCs. CDR3 sequence: CASSYAGRDNEQFF. DNA for the CDR3: TGTGCCAGCAGTTACGCTGGCAGGGATAATGAGCAGTTCTTC.